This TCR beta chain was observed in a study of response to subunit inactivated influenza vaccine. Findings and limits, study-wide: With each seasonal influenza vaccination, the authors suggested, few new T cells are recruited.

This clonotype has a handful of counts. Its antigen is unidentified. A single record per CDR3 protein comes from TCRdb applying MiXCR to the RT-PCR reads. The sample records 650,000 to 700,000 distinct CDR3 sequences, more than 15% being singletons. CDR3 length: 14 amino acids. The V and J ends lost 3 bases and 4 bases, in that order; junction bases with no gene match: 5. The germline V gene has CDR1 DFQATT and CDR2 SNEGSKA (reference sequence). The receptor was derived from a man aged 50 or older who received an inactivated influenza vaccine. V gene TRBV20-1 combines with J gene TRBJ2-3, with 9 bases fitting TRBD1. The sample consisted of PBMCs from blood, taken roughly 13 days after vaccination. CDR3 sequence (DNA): TGCAGTGCTAGGACAGGGGGTAGCGCAGATACGCAGTATTTT. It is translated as CSARTGGSADTQYF.